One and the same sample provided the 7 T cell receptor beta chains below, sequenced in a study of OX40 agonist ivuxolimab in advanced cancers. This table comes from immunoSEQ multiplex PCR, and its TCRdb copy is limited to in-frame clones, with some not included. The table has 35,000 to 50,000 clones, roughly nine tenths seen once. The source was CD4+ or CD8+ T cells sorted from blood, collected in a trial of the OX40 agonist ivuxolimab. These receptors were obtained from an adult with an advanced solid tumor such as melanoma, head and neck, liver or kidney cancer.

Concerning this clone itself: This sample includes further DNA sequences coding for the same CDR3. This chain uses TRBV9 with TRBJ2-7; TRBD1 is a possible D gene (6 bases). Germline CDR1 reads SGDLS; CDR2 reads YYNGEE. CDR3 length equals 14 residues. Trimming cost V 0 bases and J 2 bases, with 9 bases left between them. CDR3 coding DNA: TGTGCCAGCAGCGTAGTTCCAGGGGCCTACGAGCAGTACTTC. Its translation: CASSVVPGAYEQYF.

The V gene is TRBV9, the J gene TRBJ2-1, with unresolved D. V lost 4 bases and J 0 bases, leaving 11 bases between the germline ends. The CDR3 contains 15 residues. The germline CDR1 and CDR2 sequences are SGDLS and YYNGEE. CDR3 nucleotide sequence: TGTGCCAGCAGCCCCACCCCCAGCTCCTACAATGAGCAGTTCTTC. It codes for CASSPTPSSYNEQFF.

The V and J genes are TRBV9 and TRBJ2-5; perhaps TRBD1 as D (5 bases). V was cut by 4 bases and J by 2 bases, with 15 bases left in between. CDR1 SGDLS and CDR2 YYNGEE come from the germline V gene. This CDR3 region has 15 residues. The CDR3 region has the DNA TGTGCCAGCAGCTCACGATCAGGGCTTCAAGAGACCCAGTACTTC. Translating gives CASSSRSGLQETQYF. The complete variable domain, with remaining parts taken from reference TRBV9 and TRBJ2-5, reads DSGVTQTPKHLITATGQRVTLRCSPRSGDLSVYWYQQSLDQGLQFLIQYYNGEERAKGNILERFSAQQFPDLHSELNLSSLELGDSALYFCASSSRSGLQETQYFGPGTRLLVL.

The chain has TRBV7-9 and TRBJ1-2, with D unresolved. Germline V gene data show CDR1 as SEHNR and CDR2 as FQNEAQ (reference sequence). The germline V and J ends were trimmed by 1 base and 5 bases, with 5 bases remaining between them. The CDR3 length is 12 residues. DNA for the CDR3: TGTGCCAGCAGCTTAGACGAGTATGGCTACACCTTC. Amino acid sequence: CASSLDEYGYTF.

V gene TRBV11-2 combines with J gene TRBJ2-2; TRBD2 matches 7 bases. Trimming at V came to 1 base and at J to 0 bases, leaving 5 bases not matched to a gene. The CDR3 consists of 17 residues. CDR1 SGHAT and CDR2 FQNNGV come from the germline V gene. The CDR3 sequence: CASSLGPLAANTGELFF. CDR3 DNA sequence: TGTGCCAGCAGCTTAGGTCCCCTAGCGGCGAACACCGGGGAGCTGTTTTTT.

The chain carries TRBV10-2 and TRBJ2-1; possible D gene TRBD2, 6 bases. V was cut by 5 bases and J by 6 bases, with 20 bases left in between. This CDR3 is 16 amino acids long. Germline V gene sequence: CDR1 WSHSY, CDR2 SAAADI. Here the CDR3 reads CASSSEGTSFPNEQFF. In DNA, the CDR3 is TGCGCCAGCAGTTCAGAAGGGACTTCTTTTCCCAATGAGCAGTTCTTC.

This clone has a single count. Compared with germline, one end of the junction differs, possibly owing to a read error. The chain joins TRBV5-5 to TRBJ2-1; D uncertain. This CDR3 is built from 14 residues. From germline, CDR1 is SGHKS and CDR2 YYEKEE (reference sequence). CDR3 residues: CASSSVASYNEQFF. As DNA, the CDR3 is TGTGCCAGCAGCTCTGTTGCCTCCTATAATGAGCAGTTCTTC.